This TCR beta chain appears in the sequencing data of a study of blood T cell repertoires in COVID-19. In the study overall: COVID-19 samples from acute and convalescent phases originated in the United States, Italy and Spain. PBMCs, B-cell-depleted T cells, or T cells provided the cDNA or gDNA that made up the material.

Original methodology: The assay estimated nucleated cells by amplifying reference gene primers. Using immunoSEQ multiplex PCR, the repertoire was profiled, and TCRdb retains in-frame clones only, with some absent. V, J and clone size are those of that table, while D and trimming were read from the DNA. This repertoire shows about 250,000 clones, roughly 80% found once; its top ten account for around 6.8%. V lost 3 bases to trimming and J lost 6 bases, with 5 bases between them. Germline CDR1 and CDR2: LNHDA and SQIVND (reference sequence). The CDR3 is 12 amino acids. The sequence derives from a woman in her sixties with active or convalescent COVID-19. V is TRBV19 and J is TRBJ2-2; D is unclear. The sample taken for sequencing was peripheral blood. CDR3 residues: CASSISSGELFF. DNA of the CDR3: TGTGCCAGTAGTATTAGTTCCGGGGAGCTGTTTTTT.